Following are 16 T cell receptor beta chains from one sample sequenced in a study of chemoradiotherapy in HPV16-positive cancers (dated 2022 in TCRdb). Library preparation employed the immunoSEQ multiplex PCR assay. TCRdb mirrors the immuneACCESS table, restricted to in-frame sequences. Some clones are absent from its copies; in checked studies, under half trace to an unresolved V gene, and the reason for the others is unknown. The sample includes about 5,200 clones, with about 89% observed a single time. The biggest ten clones account for around 1.8% of the sample. The material was blood, obtained from a patient who underwent chemoradiotherapy. These TCRs come from a human donor with HPV-associated anogenital cancer.

This chain links TRBV27 with TRBJ1-4, with 9 bases that match TRBD1. With 6 bases clipped from V and 5 bases from J, the junction kept 7 bases outside the gene matches. The V gene's germline CDR1 is MNHEY and CDR2 SMNVEV (reference sequence). The CDR3 consists of 15 residues. The CDR3: CASRAQTGGNEKLFF. As DNA, the CDR3 is TGTGCCAGCAGGGCTCAGACAGGGGGGAATGAAAAACTGTTTTTT.

The chain employs TRBV5-1 and TRBJ2-1; the match to TRBD1 covers 11 bases. This CDR3 spans 17 amino acids. Unmatched junction bases numbered 10, after V lost 2 bases and J lost 6 bases. Germline CDR1 is SGHRS and CDR2 is YFSETQ. CDR3 nucleotides: TGCGCCAGCAGCTTACCGGGACAGGGGGTAGACGGCAATGAGCAGTTCTTC. Translating gives CASSLPGQGVDGNEQFF.

The genes are TRBV5-1 and TRBJ1-2; TRBD1 matches at 9 bases. The CDR3 loop spans 15 amino acids. Germline CDR1 is SGHRS and CDR2 is YFSETQ. J gave up 8 bases and V 5 bases, and 13 bases lay outside the gene matches. The DNA for the CDR3 is TGCGCCAGCAGATTCACAACCGGGACAGGGCTAGGCTACACCTTC. This encodes CASRFTTGTGLGYTF. The whole variable domain, filled in from reference TRBV5-1 and TRBJ1-2, reads KAGVTQTPRYLIKTRGQQVTLSCSPISGHRSVSWYQQTPGQGLQFLFEYFSETQRNKGNFPGRFSGRQFSNSRSEMNVSTLELGDSALYLCASRFTTGTGLGYTFGSGTRLTVV.

This clone was recorded once. This chain connects TRBV19 to TRBJ2-7; 8 nucleotides align to TRBD1. The CDR3 consists of 13 residues. The J segment lost 7 bases and the V segment lost 5 bases, leaving 7 bases of the junction unmatched. Germline V gene lookup returns CDR1 LNHDA and CDR2 SQIVND (reference sequence). CDR3 sequence (DNA): TGTGCCAGTAGTTTCCAGGGGGCACGGGAGCAGTACTTC. Its protein is CASSFQGAREQYF.

The chain uses TRBV7-6 and TRBJ2-3; D not resolved. CDR3 length: 11 residues. Germline V gives CDR1 SGHVS, CDR2 FNYEAQ. Trimming removed 1 base from V and 7 bases from J, with 3 bases in between. The CDR3 bases are TGTGCCAGCAGCTTAGAATATACGCAGTATTTT. The encoded protein is CASSLEYTQYF. The full variable domain, rest sourced from reference TRBV7-6 and TRBJ2-3, is GAGVSQSPRYKVTKRGQDVALRCDPISGHVSLYWYRQALGQGPEFLTYFNYEAQQDKSGLPNDRFSAERPEGSISTLTIQRTEQRDSAMYRCASSLEYTQYFGPGTRLTVL.

This sequence joins TRBV6-6 and TRBJ1-5; tentatively, D is TRBD1 (6 bases). Germline CDR1 and CDR2: MNHNY and SVGAGI (reference sequence). The V end was cut by 10 bases, the J end by 0 bases, with 19 bases between. The CDR3 covers 16 residues. Here the CDR3 DNA reads TGTGCCACCGGACCCGGACAGACGTATAGCAATCAGCCCCAGCATTTT. This gives the protein CATGPGQTYSNQPQHF.

This clone has a handful of counts. The gene calls are TRBV7-8 and TRBJ2-2; D might be TRBD1 (6 bases). The CDR3 is 15 amino acids. Germline values: CDR1 SGHVS, CDR2 FQNEAQ. V lost 2 bases, J lost 4 bases, and 11 bases lay in between. CDR3 region: CASSLRTASTGELFF. CDR3 bases: TGTGCCAGCAGCTTAAGGACAGCGAGCACCGGGGAGCTGTTTTTT.

V gene TRBV6-6 combines with J gene TRBJ2-3; possible D gene TRBD2, 6 bases. The CDR3 is 15 amino acids. Trimming cost V 6 bases and J 1 base, with 14 bases left between them. Germline V CDR1 and CDR2: MNHNY, SVGAGI (reference sequence). In nucleotides, the CDR3 is TGTGCCAGCAGGGAGGGAACTTCGGGCACAGATACGCAGTATTTT. Protein product: CASREGTSGTDTQYF.

V and J are TRBV9 and TRBJ1-5; the match to TRBD1 covers 10 bases. The V gene end was trimmed by 0 bases and the J gene end by 5 bases; junction bases not matched to a gene: 2. CDR1 is SGDLS, CDR2 YYNGEE, per germline. This CDR3 has 15 residues. This chain's CDR3 is CASSVGQGADQPQHF. CDR3 nucleotide sequence: TGTGCCAGCAGCGTAGGACAGGGGGCCGATCAGCCCCAGCATTTT.

The chain combines TRBV2 with TRBJ1-1, with unresolved D. The germline V gene has CDR1 SNHLY and CDR2 FYNNEI. V dropped 2 bases and J dropped 1 base, with 8 bases sitting between them. The CDR3 length is 14 residues. CDR3 region: CASSEWVENTEAFF. CDR3 in DNA: TGTGCCAGCAGTGAATGGGTAGAGAACACTGAAGCTTTCTTT. The full variable domain, completed using reference TRBV2 and TRBJ1-1, is EPEVTQTPSHQVTQMGQEVILRCVPISNHLYFYWYRQILGQKVEFLVSFYNNEISEKSEIFDDQFSVERPDGSNFTLKIRSTKLEDSAMYFCASSEWVENTEAFFGQGTRLTVV.

The chain combines TRBV27 with TRBJ2-5; D remains unclear. The CDR3 covers 13 residues. The V and J ends lost 0 bases and 7 bases respectively, with 9 bases between them. Germline V gene lookup returns CDR1 MNHEY and CDR2 SMNVEV (reference sequence). DNA for the CDR3: TGTGCCAGCAGTTTATCCCCGATAGGGACCCAGTACTTC. It encodes CASSLSPIGTQYF.

Here the CDR3 DNA reads TGTGCCAGCACCAGGACAGGGAGTGGGAACACTGAAGCTTTCTTT. It encodes CASTRTGSGNTEAFF. This sequence joins TRBV9 and TRBJ1-1; 8 bases align to TRBD1. The germline V gene encodes CDR1 SGDLS and CDR2 YYNGEE. V was clipped by 6 bases and J by 1 base; unmatched bases: 8. The CDR3 length is 15 residues. Full variable domain (remainder filled in from reference TRBV9 and TRBJ1-1): DSGVTQTPKHLITATGQRVTLRCSPRSGDLSVYWYQQSLDQGLQFLIQYYNGEERAKGNILERFSAQQFPDLHSELNLSSLELGDSALYFCASTRTGSGNTEAFFGQGTRLTVV.

The rearrangement links TRBV11-2 to TRBJ2-5; 12 nucleotides agree with TRBD2. Trimming at V came to 1 base and at J to 1 base, leaving 1 base not matched to a gene. Germline CDR1 SGHAT, CDR2 FQNNGV. The CDR3 contains 16 residues. The CDR3 reads CASSLGLAGVQETQYF. CDR3 sequence (DNA): TGTGCCAGCAGCTTAGGACTAGCGGGGGTCCAAGAGACCCAGTACTTC.

The chain links TRBV7-2 to TRBJ1-2; perhaps TRBD1 as D (6 bases). Germline CDR1 is SGHTA and CDR2 is FQGNSA. The CDR3 has 18 residues. Between the trimmed V and J ends, which lost 6 bases and 1 base, there was a span of 24 bases. The CDR3 sequence is CASRQGRTGNTVNYGYTF. The CDR3 DNA reads TGTGCCAGCAGGCAGGGGAGAACCGGTAATACTGTTAACTATGGCTACACCTTC.

The rearrangement joins TRBV9 to TRBJ2-1; the D gene is possibly TRBD2 (6 bases). Trimming took off 0 bases at V and 9 bases at J, with 16 bases between the two ends. Germline V gene lookup returns CDR1 SGDLS and CDR2 YYNGEE. This CDR3 comprises 15 residues. The CDR3 DNA reads as TGTGCCAGCAGCGTAGGGGGATGGGCGGGAATTGAGCAGTTCTTC. It codes for CASSVGGWAGIEQFF.

CDR3: CASSPRALGYGYTF. The CDR3, as DNA: TGTGCCAGCAGTCCTCGGGCCCTCGGATATGGCTACACCTTC. The rearrangement uses TRBV6-5 and TRBJ1-2, with no clear D. Germline V gives CDR1 MNHEY, CDR2 SVGAGI. Trimming took 5 bases from V and 5 from J, leaving 15 bases between them. The CDR3 runs to 14 residues.